This T cell receptor (beta chain) was recovered during a study of blood T cell repertoires in COVID-19. Produced via immunoSEQ multiplex PCR; TCRdb's table is partial and in-frame only. The sample has fewer than 400,000 clones, approximately 91% seen once. The CDR3 is made up of 15 amino acids. Germline CDR1 SGHNT, CDR2 YENEEA. Trimming removed 1 base from V and 2 bases from J; junction bases left unmatched: 1. The sample was PBMCs or T cells enriched from blood (not recorded which). This chain uses TRBV11-3 with TRBJ2-1, with 8 bases lining up with TRBD2. The receptor comes from a woman aged 25 to 39 who had been exposed to COVID-19. This chain's CDR3 is CASSLVRGAYNEQFF. The DNA of the CDR3 is TGTGCCAGCAGCTTAGTGCGGGGGGCCTACAATGAGCAGTTCTTC.